These 20 T cell receptor beta chains share one sample of origin, sequenced in a study of T cell responses to AZD1222 COVID-19 vaccine. The repertoire was sequenced with immunoSEQ multiplex PCR; TCRdb's copy has only in-frame clones and lacks some. The data show some 180,000 clones, just over 90% seen once. Sequencing used peripheral blood, obtained 28 days after the second AZD1222 dose. The receptors were gathered from an adult who received the AZD1222 COVID-19 vaccine.

The chain combines TRBV4-2 with TRBJ2-3; 10 nucleotides match TRBD2. V shed 1 base and J 4 bases; nucleotides not matched to a gene: 14. Germline CDR1 is LGHNA and CDR2 is YNFKEQ. This CDR3 contains 19 residues. The CDR3 nucleotides are TGTGCCAGCAGCCAAGCAACGTCTAGCGGGGGAAAGGGGTCAGATACGCAGTATTTT. It is translated as CASSQATSSGGKGSDTQYF.

As to this clone: This same CDR3 is encoded by further DNA sequences in the sample. V gene TRBV6-5 combines with J gene TRBJ1-6; D may be TRBD1 (5 bases). Trimming pared 3 bases from V and 10 bases from J, leaving 10 bases between. CDR1 and CDR2 from the germline V gene are MNHEY and SVGAGI. CDR3 length equals 13 residues. The CDR3 nucleotides read TGTGCCAGCAGTTATGGGGGAGACTCACCCCTCCACTTT. Residues: CASSYGGDSPLHF.

The V and J genes are TRBV18 and TRBJ2-7, with a weak D call TRBD2 (5 bases). Germline V lookup: CDR1 KGHSH, CDR2 LQKENI. The CDR3 runs to 15 residues. V lost 1 base to trimming and J lost 0 bases, with 10 bases between them. CDR3 region: CASSPRNGDSYEQYF. The DNA for the CDR3 is TGTGCCAGCTCACCACGGAACGGGGACTCCTACGAGCAGTACTTC.

The rearrangement joins TRBV6-1 to TRBJ2-7; the D call may be TRBD1 or TRBD2 (7 bases each). V was trimmed by 2 bases and J by 6 bases, leaving 20 bases between them. Germline V gene data show CDR1 as MNHNS and CDR2 as SASEGT. The CDR3 is 16 residues long. The CDR3 nucleotides are TGTGCCAGCAGTGAATATCAGGGGGGGTCGGCGCGCGAGCAGTACTTC. Its translation is CASSEYQGGSAREQYF.

This clone has more than one count but fewer than ten. V is TRBV27 and J is TRBJ2-3, with TRBD2 matching over 10 bases. The CDR3 sequence is 17 residues long. The germline V gene encodes CDR1 MNHEY and CDR2 SMNVEV (reference sequence). CDR3 protein: CASEASGGTTNTDTQYF. Written as DNA, the CDR3 is TGTGCTTCGGAGGCTAGCGGGGGAACTACGAACACAGATACGCAGTATTTT.

The CDR3: CASSRFRVNYGYTF. CDR3 DNA sequence: TGTGCCAGCAGCAGGTTCAGGGTTAACTATGGCTACACCTTC. This chain links TRBV5-8 with TRBJ1-2; D is perhaps TRBD1 (5 bases). From germline, CDR1 is SGHTS and CDR2 YDEGEE. This CDR3 spans 14 amino acids. V lost 4 bases to trimming and J lost 1 base, with 11 bases between them.

In nucleotides, the CDR3 is TGCGCCAGCAGCTCCCGGGACACCCGAGGTGGCTACACCTTC. Protein sequence: CASSSRDTRGGYTF. The chain is built from TRBV4-3 and TRBJ1-2, with D possibly matching TRBD1 (6 bases). V gave up 5 bases and J gave up 7 bases, with 17 bases separating them. Per germline, CDR1 LGHNA and CDR2 YSLEER. This CDR3 has 14 amino acids.

V and J are TRBV5-6 and TRBJ1-2; D perhaps matches TRBD1 (5 bases). This CDR3 comprises 17 residues. The germline gives CDR1 SGHDT, CDR2 YYEEEE. V lost 0 bases, J lost 1 base, and 16 bases lay in between. The CDR3 DNA follows: TGTGCCAGCAGCTTGGGGCACCGCGGCAGGGTTAACTATGGCTACACCTTC. Translation: CASSLGHRGRVNYGYTF. Full variable domain (missing parts from reference TRBV5-6 and TRBJ1-2): DAGVTQSPTHLIKTRGQQVTLRCSPKSGHDTVSWYQQALGQGPQFIFQYYEEEERQRGNFPDRFSGHQFPNYSSELNVNALLLGDSALYLCASSLGHRGRVNYGYTFGSGTRLTVV.

CDR3 DNA sequence: TGCGCCAGCAGCTTGGAAAGGGAGCAAGCTTTCTTT. Residues: CASSLEREQAFF. The chain links TRBV5-1 to TRBJ1-1, with D unresolved. Trimming left V 0 bases short and J 9 bases short, with 9 bases between. Germline V gene data show CDR1 as SGHRS and CDR2 as YFSETQ. The CDR3 spans 12 residues.

V is TRBV6-5 and J is TRBJ2-7; TRBD1 matches 9 bases. The CDR3 has 15 amino acids. V lost 3 bases and J lost 2; bases outside the gene matches: 5. CDR1 is MNHEY, CDR2 SVGAGI, per germline. DNA of the CDR3: TGTGCCAGCAGTTATGGACAGGGGAGGACCTACGAGCAGTACTTC. Protein product: CASSYGQGRTYEQYF.

The chain recombines TRBV18 with TRBJ2-5, with TRBD2 identical over 13 bases. The CDR3 totals 16 residues. Germline CDR1 reads KGHSH; CDR2 reads LQKENI. The ends lost 3 bases at V and 4 bases at J; junction bases unmatched: 5. CDR3 amino acids: CASSPRRLAGGETQYF. Written as DNA, the CDR3 is TGTGCCAGCTCACCGAGAAGACTAGCGGGAGGAGAGACCCAGTACTTC.

V usage is TRBV6-5 and J usage is TRBJ1-2; D not resolved. The CDR3 spans 15 residues. Trimming pared 5 bases from V and 0 bases from J, leaving 13 bases between. Germline CDR1 reads MNHEY; CDR2 reads SVGAGI. The CDR3 loop is CASSLRRKANYGYTF. For the CDR3, the DNA is TGTGCCAGCAGTCTCAGACGGAAAGCTAACTATGGCTACACCTTC.

This chain connects TRBV19 to TRBJ1-5; D gene uncertain. This CDR3 region has 12 residues. The V end was cut by 6 bases, the J end by 4 bases, with 7 bases between. Germline lookup yields CDR1 LNHDA and CDR2 SQIVND (reference sequence). The CDR3 DNA follows: TGTGCCAGTAGCCAACCAAATCAGCCCCAGCATTTT. Its protein product is CASSQPNQPQHF.

The V gene is TRBV5-1, the J gene TRBJ2-1, with TRBD2 as a possible D gene (5 bases). The CDR3 is made up of 16 amino acids. With 5 bases removed from V and 7 bases from J, the gap between germline ends came to 22 bases. In germline, CDR1 is SGHRS, CDR2 YFSETQ. CDR3 residues: CASRPSTAEVRNEQFF. DNA for the CDR3: TGCGCCAGCAGGCCGTCCACAGCGGAGGTGAGGAATGAGCAGTTCTTC. The variable domain in full, completed from reference TRBV5-1 and TRBJ2-1, reads KAGVTQTPRYLIKTRGQQVTLSCSPISGHRSVSWYQQTPGQGLQFLFEYFSETQRNKGNFPGRFSGRQFSNSRSEMNVSTLELGDSALYLCASRPSTAEVRNEQFFGPGTRLTVL.

The DNA for the CDR3 is TGTGCCATCAGTGACGGGGAGAATCAGCCCCAGCATTTT. Its translation: CAISDGENQPQHF. The chain is built from TRBV10-3 and TRBJ1-5; D is unclear. Trimming removed 3 bases at V and 4 bases at J, with 7 bases between. This CDR3 contains 13 residues. Germline assignment: CDR1 ENHRY and CDR2 SYGVKD.

V and J are TRBV6-1 and TRBJ1-4; D is perhaps TRBD1 (6 bases). The germline gives CDR1 MNHNS, CDR2 SASEGT. Trimming left V 2 bases short and J 4 bases short, with 11 bases between. The CDR3 length is 15 residues. CDR3 coding DNA: TGTGCCAGCAGTGAACGGGGGCGAGTTAATGAAAAACTGTTTTTT. It translates to CASSERGRVNEKLFF.

The chain recombines TRBV29-1 with TRBJ2-3; D uncertain. Germline assignment: CDR1 SQVTM and CDR2 ANQGSEA. Trimming took off 4 bases at V and 2 bases at J, with 13 bases between the two ends. This CDR3 contains 14 residues. DNA for the CDR3: TGCAGCGTTGGTAACGGGCTACTCACAGATACGCAGTATTTT. Translated: CSVGNGLLTDTQYF.

The chain is built from TRBV27 and TRBJ2-5; D is possibly TRBD2 (5 bases). Deletions cut 2 bases from V and 5 bases from J, with 9 bases between. The germline V gene has CDR1 MNHEY and CDR2 SMNVEV (reference sequence). This CDR3 is built from 13 residues. Here the CDR3 DNA reads TGTGCCAGCAGTTTACGTTCGGGGGAGACCCAGTACTTC. It specifies CASSLRSGETQYF.

The CDR3 DNA is TGTGCCAGCAGCCAGCGGACAGGGTTTAATCAGCCCCAGCATTTT. Residues: CASSQRTGFNQPQHF. The chain employs TRBV7-2 and TRBJ1-5; TRBD1 aligns across 8 bases. The CDR3 loop spans 15 amino acids. The germline V gene encodes CDR1 SGHTA and CDR2 FQGNSA. Trimming removed 5 bases from V and 4 bases from J; junction bases left unmatched: 7.

The chain has TRBV7-2 and TRBJ1-5; D gene uncertain. The germline V gene has CDR1 SGHTA and CDR2 FQGNSA. The CDR3 is 13 amino acids. The V and J ends lost 9 bases and 0 bases respectively, with 9 bases between them. The CDR3 reads CASLFSSNQPQHF. The DNA of the CDR3 is TGTGCCAGTCTGTTTTCTAGCAATCAGCCCCAGCATTTT.